The clone carrying this T cell receptor beta chain was counted ten times or more. The sample is drawn from a study of early T cells in non-severe SARS-CoV-2 infection. Study as a whole: Unsorted whole-blood RNA was sequenced in bulk, leaving chains unpaired.

V was shortened by 4 bases and J by 3 bases, with 10 bases between the two germline ends. CDR1 SGHRS and CDR2 YFSETQ come from the germline V gene. The CDR3 has 13 residues. Unique molecular identifier tags were affixed to discrete cDNA molecules. TCRdb reprocessed the 5' RACE reads with MiXCR, giving one entry per CDR3 protein. The sample records some 110,000 distinct CDR3 sequences, under 15% being singletons. Source material: whole blood. This receptor was taken from an adult who was a healthcare worker with PCR-confirmed SARS-CoV-2 infection or an uninfected control (not recorded which). The chain couples TRBV5-1 to TRBJ1-2; tentative D call: TRBD1 (5 bases). The CDR3: CASSHGQDYGYTF. The CDR3 bases are TGCGCCAGCAGCCACGGACAAGACTATGGCTACACCTTC.